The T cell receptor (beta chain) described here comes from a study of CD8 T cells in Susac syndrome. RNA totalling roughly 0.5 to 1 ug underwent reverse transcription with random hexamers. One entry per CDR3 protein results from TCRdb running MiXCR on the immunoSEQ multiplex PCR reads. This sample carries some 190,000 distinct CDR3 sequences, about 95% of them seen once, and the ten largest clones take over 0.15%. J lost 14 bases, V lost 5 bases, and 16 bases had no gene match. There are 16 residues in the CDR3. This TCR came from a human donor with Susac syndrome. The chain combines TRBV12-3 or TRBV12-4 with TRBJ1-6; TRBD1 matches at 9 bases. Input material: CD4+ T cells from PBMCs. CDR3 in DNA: TGTGCCAGCAGTCGAACCGGGACAGGGCTCGGTGCTACCCTCCACTTT. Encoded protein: CASSRTGTGLGATLHF.